These T cell receptor beta chains were read from a single sample in a study of blood T cell repertoires in COVID-19. TCRdb's table, derived via immunoSEQ multiplex PCR, lists solely in-frame clones and lacks some. This sample has 150,000 to 200,000 clones, with roughly 81% found just once. What was sequenced was peripheral blood. These receptors were collected from a woman of 80 years or more with COVID-19, enrolled during active disease. CDR3s include the opening cysteine and the closing phenylalanine or tryptophan. Each record gives: CDR3 DNA, CDR3 protein, J gene, clone size, D gene, V gene. D genes are given only for firm matches. The size of a clone is reported for some rows only, either as once, few or many, or as a class for expanded clones.

CDR3nt: TGTGCCAGCAGTTCAAGCGGAATGGTTGCGGGGCCCTACAATGAGCAGTTCTTC
CDR3aa: CASSSSGMVAGPYNEQFF
j_gene: TRBJ2-1
abundance: once
d_gene: .
v_gene: TRBV25-1

CDR3nt: TGTGCCAGCAGCCTGGACAGGAACACTGAAGCTTTCTTT
CDR3aa: CASSLDRNTEAFF
j_gene: TRBJ1-1
abundance: .
d_gene: .
v_gene: TRBV7-2

CDR3nt: TGTGCCAGCAGTTTGCTAGCGGGATCCTACGAGCAGTACTTC
CDR3aa: CASSLLAGSYEQYF
j_gene: TRBJ2-7
abundance: .
d_gene: TRBD2
v_gene: TRBV28

CDR3nt: TGTGCCAGCAGCTTGGCGGGAGGGCCCTCCTACGAGCAGTACTTC
CDR3aa: CASSLAGGPSYEQYF
j_gene: TRBJ2-7
abundance: .
d_gene: TRBD2
v_gene: TRBV5-4

CDR3nt: TGTGCCAGCAGCGTACAGGGCCCAGCCCCCTATGGCTACACCTTC
CDR3aa: CASSVQGPAPYGYTF
j_gene: TRBJ1-2
abundance: .
d_gene: .
v_gene: TRBV6-5

CDR3nt: TGTGCCAGCAGCCAAGACTATTTCGAGCAGTACTTC
CDR3aa: CASSQDYFEQYF
j_gene: TRBJ2-7
abundance: .
d_gene: .
v_gene: TRBV28

CDR3nt: TGTGCCAGCAGGAGGGGACTGCTGGGAAAACTGTTTTTT
CDR3aa: CASRRGLLGKLFF
j_gene: TRBJ1-4
abundance: .
d_gene: .
v_gene: TRBV14

CDR3nt: TGTGCCAGCAGTGAACAGGGGGTTCGGTCCAATCAGCCCCAGCATTTT
CDR3aa: CASSEQGVRSNQPQHF
j_gene: TRBJ1-5
abundance: .
d_gene: TRBD1
v_gene: TRBV6-1

CDR3nt: TGTGCCAGCAGCGAAGAGGGACAGGTGGGCGAGCAGTACTTC
CDR3aa: CASSEEGQVGEQYF
j_gene: TRBJ2-7
abundance: .
d_gene: TRBD1
v_gene: TRBV2

CDR3nt: TGCAGCGTTGCCTCCGGGACAGGGACCGGCTACACCTTC
CDR3aa: CSVASGTGTGYTF
j_gene: TRBJ1-2
abundance: once
d_gene: TRBD1
v_gene: TRBV29-1

CDR3nt: TGTGCCAGTAGTACCCGGGTAGGCCCCGGGGAGCTGTTTTTT
CDR3aa: CASSTRVGPGELFF
j_gene: TRBJ2-2
abundance: .
d_gene: .
v_gene: TRBV19

CDR3nt: TGTGCCAGCAGCCTTATAGCAGATACGCAGTATTTT
CDR3aa: CASSLIADTQYF
j_gene: TRBJ2-3
abundance: .
d_gene: .
v_gene: TRBV6-2/TRBV6-3

CDR3nt: TGTGCCATCAACACCGCGCCGGGACTGGCCGACGAGCAGTACTTC
CDR3aa: CAINTAPGLADEQYF
j_gene: TRBJ2-7
abundance: .
d_gene: .
v_gene: TRBV10-3

CDR3nt: TGTGCCAGCAGCCCAGCGACAGCTGGGGCCAACGTCCTGACTTTC
CDR3aa: CASSPATAGANVLTF
j_gene: TRBJ2-6
abundance: once
d_gene: .
v_gene: TRBV5-6

CDR3nt: TGTGCCAGCACCAGACCGCCAGGGACAGAAGCTTTCTTT
CDR3aa: CASTRPPGTEAFF
j_gene: TRBJ1-1
abundance: .
d_gene: .
v_gene: TRBV5-8

CDR3nt: TGTGCCAGCAGCTTAACCACAGGGGATGGCACCTTC
CDR3aa: CASSLTTGDGTF
j_gene: TRBJ1-2
abundance: .
d_gene: TRBD1
v_gene: TRBV7-9

CDR3nt: TGTGCCAGCAGCTTAGACGGGAGGTACACCGGGGAGCTGTTTTTT
CDR3aa: CASSLDGRYTGELFF
j_gene: TRBJ2-2
abundance: .
d_gene: TRBD2
v_gene: TRBV11-2

CDR3nt: TGTGCCACCAGTGACTTGGACAGCATGGGGCCCGGCTACACCTTC
CDR3aa: CATSDLDSMGPGYTF
j_gene: TRBJ1-2
abundance: .
d_gene: .
v_gene: TRBV24-1

CDR3nt: TGCGCCAGCAGCCAAGATCACGGGACTAGCGGCTACAATGAGCAGTTCTTC
CDR3aa: CASSQDHGTSGYNEQFF
j_gene: TRBJ2-1
abundance: .
d_gene: TRBD2
v_gene: TRBV4-1

CDR3nt: TGCAGCGCCAGAATTGGGGGAGGAACTGAAGCTTTCTTT
CDR3aa: CSARIGGGTEAFF
j_gene: TRBJ1-1
abundance: .
d_gene: .
v_gene: TRBV29-1

CDR3nt: TGTGCCAGCAGCCAAGTAGGTTCGGGAGCTAATGAAAAACTGTTTTTT
CDR3aa: CASSQVGSGANEKLFF
j_gene: TRBJ1-4
abundance: .
d_gene: .
v_gene: TRBV4-2

CDR3nt: TGTGGAGCGGCAGCAGACACTGAAGCTTTCTTT
CDR3aa: CGAAADTEAFF
j_gene: TRBJ1-1
abundance: .
d_gene: .
v_gene: TRBV6-6

CDR3nt: TGTGCCAGCAGTTACCGGGCTAGCTGGGGGCCGGATACGCAGTATTTT
CDR3aa: CASSYRASWGPDTQYF
j_gene: TRBJ2-3
abundance: .
d_gene: .
v_gene: TRBV6-6

CDR3nt: TGTGCCAGCAGCTTAGGGCTAGCGGGCAACACCGGGGAGCTGTTTTTT
CDR3aa: CASSLGLAGNTGELFF
j_gene: TRBJ2-2
abundance: .
d_gene: TRBD2
v_gene: TRBV13

CDR3nt: TGTGCCAGCAGCCGGACAGGCAACCTCCAAGAGACCCAGTACTTC
CDR3aa: CASSRTGNLQETQYF
j_gene: TRBJ2-5
abundance: .
d_gene: TRBD1
v_gene: TRBV5-4

CDR3nt: TGCGCCAGCAGCTTGGGACTAGCGGGGAACTACGAGCAGTACTTC
CDR3aa: CASSLGLAGNYEQYF
j_gene: TRBJ2-7
abundance: .
d_gene: TRBD2
v_gene: TRBV5-1

CDR3nt: TGTGCCAGTAGTGGAGGACAGGGTTCCCTCTACGAGCAGTACTTC
CDR3aa: CASSGGQGSLYEQYF
j_gene: TRBJ2-7
abundance: .
d_gene: TRBD1
v_gene: TRBV19

CDR3nt: TGTGCCAGTAGTGCCGCTAGTAACACCTACGAGCAGTACTTC
CDR3aa: CASSAASNTYEQYF
j_gene: TRBJ2-7
abundance: .
d_gene: .
v_gene: TRBV19

CDR3nt: TGTGCCAGCAGTGCCATCACTAGCGGGAGAGGAAATGAGCAGTTCTTC
CDR3aa: CASSAITSGRGNEQFF
j_gene: TRBJ2-1
abundance: .
d_gene: TRBD2
v_gene: TRBV6-1

CDR3nt: TGTGCCAGCAGTGAATTGAGCGGGGGGGCCGTGGATACGCAGTATTTT
CDR3aa: CASSELSGGAVDTQYF
j_gene: TRBJ2-3
abundance: .
d_gene: TRBD2
v_gene: TRBV25-1

CDR3nt: TGTGCCAGCAGCTCACAGGGACGTGAGCAGTTCTTC
CDR3aa: CASSSQGREQFF
j_gene: TRBJ2-1
abundance: .
d_gene: .
v_gene: TRBV7-3

CDR3nt: TGTGCCAGCAGCTTGGGGACATACGAGCAGTACTTC
CDR3aa: CASSLGTYEQYF
j_gene: TRBJ2-7
abundance: .
d_gene: .
v_gene: TRBV5-4

CDR3nt: TGTGCCAGTAGTATAGGGACAGGGACCTACGAGCAGTACTTC
CDR3aa: CASSIGTGTYEQYF
j_gene: TRBJ2-7
abundance: .
d_gene: TRBD1
v_gene: TRBV19

CDR3nt: TGTGCCAGCTCCGACAACGGCTACAATGAGCAGTTCTTC
CDR3aa: CASSDNGYNEQFF
j_gene: TRBJ2-1
abundance: once
d_gene: .
v_gene: TRBV2

CDR3nt: TGTGCCAGCAGCCGGGCTAGCGGAACCGAGCAGTTCTTC
CDR3aa: CASSRASGTEQFF
j_gene: TRBJ2-1
abundance: .
d_gene: TRBD2
v_gene: TRBV6-5

CDR3nt: TGTGCCAGCAGCCCCCGACTAGCGGGGGGGCAAGGTGATGAGCAGTTCTTC
CDR3aa: CASSPRLAGGQGDEQFF
j_gene: TRBJ2-1
abundance: .
d_gene: TRBD2
v_gene: TRBV3-1/TRBV3-2

CDR3nt: TGTGCCAGCAGCCAAGGGGGCTGGGATTCACCCCTCCACTTT
CDR3aa: CASSQGGWDSPLHF
j_gene: TRBJ1-6
abundance: .
d_gene: .
v_gene: TRBV3-1/TRBV3-2

CDR3nt: TGTGCCAGCAGTGACAGGGAAGGCACAGATACGCAGTATTTT
CDR3aa: CASSDREGTDTQYF
j_gene: TRBJ2-3
abundance: .
d_gene: .
v_gene: TRBV2

CDR3nt: TGTGCCAGTAGTATATTGACAGGTTACGGAATGAACACTGAAGCTTTCTTT
CDR3aa: CASSILTGYGMNTEAFF
j_gene: TRBJ1-1
abundance: .
d_gene: .
v_gene: TRBV19

CDR3nt: TGTGCCAGCAGCCGTTCGGGACAGAAATATGGCTACACCTTC
CDR3aa: CASSRSGQKYGYTF
j_gene: TRBJ1-2
abundance: .
d_gene: TRBD1
v_gene: TRBV11-3

CDR3nt: TGTGCCAGCAGCTGGGGGGTTACAGGGGGTGATCATGGCTACACCTTC
CDR3aa: CASSWGVTGGDHGYTF
j_gene: TRBJ1-2
abundance: .
d_gene: TRBD1
v_gene: TRBV7-9

CDR3nt: TGTGCCATCAGGGCTCTAGCGGGAAATTACAATGAGCAGTTCTTC
CDR3aa: CAIRALAGNYNEQFF
j_gene: TRBJ2-1
abundance: .
d_gene: TRBD2
v_gene: TRBV10-3

CDR3nt: TGTGCCATCGGACCTACTAGCGGGGGGGGCACAGATACGCAGTATTTT
CDR3aa: CAIGPTSGGGTDTQYF
j_gene: TRBJ2-3
abundance: .
d_gene: TRBD2
v_gene: TRBV10-3

CDR3nt: TGTGCCAGCTCACAGGGACACCCGAGCTCTGGAAACACCATATATTTT
CDR3aa: CASSQGHPSSGNTIYF
j_gene: TRBJ1-3
abundance: once
d_gene: .
v_gene: TRBV18

CDR3nt: TGTGCCAGCGGAGCGATGACTAGCGGTATTCCCTACAATGAGCAGTTCTTC
CDR3aa: CASGAMTSGIPYNEQFF
j_gene: TRBJ2-1
abundance: .
d_gene: TRBD2
v_gene: TRBV7-6

CDR3nt: TGTGCCAGCACCCGAGTCGGGTTATATGGCTACACCTTC
CDR3aa: CASTRVGLYGYTF
j_gene: TRBJ1-2
abundance: .
d_gene: .
v_gene: TRBV2

CDR3nt: TGCGCCAGCAGCGACCGGGACAGGGGGCCAAATGAGCAGTTCTTC
CDR3aa: CASSDRDRGPNEQFF
j_gene: TRBJ2-1
abundance: .
d_gene: TRBD1
v_gene: TRBV5-1

CDR3nt: TGTGCCAGCAGCTCCGGACTAGCACGATGGCAGTTCTTC
CDR3aa: CASSSGLARWQFF
j_gene: TRBJ2-1
abundance: .
d_gene: TRBD2
v_gene: TRBV7-9

CDR3nt: TGTGCCAGCAGCCCTGGCCCCGCTGAAAAACTGTTTTTT
CDR3aa: CASSPGPAEKLFF
j_gene: TRBJ1-4
abundance: .
d_gene: .
v_gene: TRBV11-2

CDR3nt: TGTGCCAGCAGGGGCGGGGTCCACAATGAGCAGTTCTTC
CDR3aa: CASRGGVHNEQFF
j_gene: TRBJ2-1
abundance: .
d_gene: .
v_gene: TRBV27

CDR3nt: TGTGCCAGCAGCCGAGTGGAGACCCAGTACTTC
CDR3aa: CASSRVETQYF
j_gene: TRBJ2-5
abundance: .
d_gene: .
v_gene: TRBV3-1/TRBV3-2

CDR3nt: TGTGCCAGCAGCCCAACCCTAGCCTACTACAATGAGCAGTTCTTC
CDR3aa: CASSPTLAYYNEQFF
j_gene: TRBJ2-1
abundance: .
d_gene: .
v_gene: TRBV4-2